This T cell receptor beta chain was profiled in a study of CD4 T cells in relation to SARS-CoV-2 and coronaviruses. Study results and limitations: Culture-expanded clones reflect memory recall rather than primary priming during culture. Crossreactive clones expanded significantly less to SARS-CoV-2 than monoreactive clones.

Germline V gives CDR1 SGHTA, CDR2 FQGTGA. V dropped 0 bases and J dropped 4 bases, with 9 bases sitting between them. The CDR3 spans 14 residues. This clone has more than one count but fewer than ten. Its antigen is as yet unknown. Assay: immunoSEQ multiplex PCR; the TCRdb copy retains only in-frame clones and omits some. The table includes some 69,000 clones, roughly 93% detected once. Unexposed donor CD4+ T cells date from about 2011-2019, before the COVID-19 pandemic. The chain is built from TRBV7-3 and TRBJ1-1; D gene uncertain. The TCR was taken from a human donor in good health. The source material was naive CD4+ T cells from PBMCs. Subset denoted: naive CD4+ T cells isolated by negative enrichment. CDR3 bases: TGTGCCAGCAGCTTAACACAAGGTGTCACTGAAGCTTTCTTT. Protein sequence: CASSLTQGVTEAFF.